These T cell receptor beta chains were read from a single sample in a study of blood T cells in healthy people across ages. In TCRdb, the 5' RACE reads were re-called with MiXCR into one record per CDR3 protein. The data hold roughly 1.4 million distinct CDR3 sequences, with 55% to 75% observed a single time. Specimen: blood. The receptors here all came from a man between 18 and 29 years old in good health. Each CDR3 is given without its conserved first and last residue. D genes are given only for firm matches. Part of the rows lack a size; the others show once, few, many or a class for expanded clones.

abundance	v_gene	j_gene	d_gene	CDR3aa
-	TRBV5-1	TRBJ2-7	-	ASRATGATSEEQY
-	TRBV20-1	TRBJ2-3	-	SARSKGVTDTQY
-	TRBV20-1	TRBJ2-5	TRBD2	SAKTSGAETQY
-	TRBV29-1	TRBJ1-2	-	SVMGWVKGYT
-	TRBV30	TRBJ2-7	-	AWSRNQYEQY
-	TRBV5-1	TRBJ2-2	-	ASSLTGLGNTGELF
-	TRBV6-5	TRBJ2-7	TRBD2	ASSYSSPGGRYEQY
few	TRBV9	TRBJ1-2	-	ASSPQRQGPNYGYT
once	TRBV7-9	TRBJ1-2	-	ASSLVNRARGYT
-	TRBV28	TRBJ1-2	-	ASSLLGVGRVGYGYT
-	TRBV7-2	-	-	ASSLGLTVYEQY
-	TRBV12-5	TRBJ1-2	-	ASGLGGYT
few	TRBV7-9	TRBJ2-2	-	ASSPRNTGELF
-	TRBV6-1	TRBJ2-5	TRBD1	ASSTTTGVFETQY
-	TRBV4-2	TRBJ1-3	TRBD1	ASSQGTGYGNTIY
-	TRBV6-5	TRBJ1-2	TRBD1	ASSLYRGQGYT
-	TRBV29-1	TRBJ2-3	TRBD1	SVETGSVFTDTLY
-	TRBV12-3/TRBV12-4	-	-	ASSSVPLDSPMPLRLYEQY
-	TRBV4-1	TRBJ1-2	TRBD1	ASSETGDDGYT
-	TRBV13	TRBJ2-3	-	ASTRKGRTDTQY
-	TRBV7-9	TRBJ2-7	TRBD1	ASSSIQGLAYEQY
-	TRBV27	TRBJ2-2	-	ASSTSWELGPPGTGELF
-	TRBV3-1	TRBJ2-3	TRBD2	ASSGRLAGSYTDTQY
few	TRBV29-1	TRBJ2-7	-	SVDRVGGEQY
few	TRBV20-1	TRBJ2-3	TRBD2	SARAGGRYPTDTQY
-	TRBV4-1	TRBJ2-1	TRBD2	ASSRIAGGVDNEQF
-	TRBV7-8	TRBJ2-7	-	ASSPQRTHSYEQY
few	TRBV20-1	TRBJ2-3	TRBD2	SASILAGVLDTQY
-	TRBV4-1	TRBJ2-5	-	ASSQRDGWFGTQY
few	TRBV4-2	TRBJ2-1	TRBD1	AGDRRYEQF
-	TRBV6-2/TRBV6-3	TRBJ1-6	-	ASSYGGSGGSPLH
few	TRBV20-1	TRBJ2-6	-	SAKMSGANVLT
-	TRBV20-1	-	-	SASLTRTYEQY
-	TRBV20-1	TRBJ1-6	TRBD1	SAPRGQGTTNSPLH
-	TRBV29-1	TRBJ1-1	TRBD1	SVELTGSTEAF
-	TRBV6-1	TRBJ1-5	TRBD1	ASSEKRGSEGASNQPQH
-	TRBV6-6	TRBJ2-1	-	ASSLSSANEQF
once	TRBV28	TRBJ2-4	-	ASSFSDRPLAKNIQY
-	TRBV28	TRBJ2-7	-	ASTSGGGPLYVQY
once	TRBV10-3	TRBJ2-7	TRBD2	ATLETHPFRYRREGPYEQY
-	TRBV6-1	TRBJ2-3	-	ASTPLRSPTDTQY
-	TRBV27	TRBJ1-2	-	ASSFEGEGYGYT
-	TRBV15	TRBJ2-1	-	ATSRGMFNEQF
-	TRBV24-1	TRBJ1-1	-	ATTMTENTEAF
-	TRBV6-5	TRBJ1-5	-	ASSPSVGVADQPQH
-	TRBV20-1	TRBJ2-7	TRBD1	SAQDRGQDKQY
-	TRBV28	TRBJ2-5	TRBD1	ASSTTGGQETQY
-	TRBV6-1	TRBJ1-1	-	ASSDPSREAMNTEAF
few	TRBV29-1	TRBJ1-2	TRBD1	SVGSGGTNYGYT
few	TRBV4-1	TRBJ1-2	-	ASSPQEVGGYGYT
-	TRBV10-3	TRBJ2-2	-	ASSRPNEGQNTGELF
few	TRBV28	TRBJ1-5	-	ASSMQGYQPQH
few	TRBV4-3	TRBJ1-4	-	ASSQEWGDEKLF
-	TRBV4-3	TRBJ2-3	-	ASSQGSRGSADTQY
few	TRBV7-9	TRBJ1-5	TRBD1	ASSRQGSLQPQH